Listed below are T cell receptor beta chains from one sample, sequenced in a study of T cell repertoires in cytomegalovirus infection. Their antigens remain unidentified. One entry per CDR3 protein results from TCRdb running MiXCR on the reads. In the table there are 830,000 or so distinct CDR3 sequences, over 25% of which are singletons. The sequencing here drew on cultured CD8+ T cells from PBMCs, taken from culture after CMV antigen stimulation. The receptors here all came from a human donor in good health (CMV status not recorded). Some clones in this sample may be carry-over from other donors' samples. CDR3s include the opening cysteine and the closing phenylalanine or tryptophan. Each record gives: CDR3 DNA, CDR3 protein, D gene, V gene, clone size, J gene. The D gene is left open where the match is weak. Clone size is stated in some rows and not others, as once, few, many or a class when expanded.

cdr3_nt: TGTGCCAGCAGCTTATGGGGGAAGGACCTTTCGGTAAACACCATATATTTT
cdr3_aa: CASSLWGKDLSVNTIYF
d_call: -
v_call: TRBV11-2
clone_size: -
j_call: TRBJ1-3

cdr3_nt: TGTGCCAGCAGCTTAGTCTCGGCTAGCGGGTACCAAGAGACCCAGTACTTC
cdr3_aa: CASSLVSASGYQETQYF
d_call: TRBD2
v_call: TRBV7-9
clone_size: many
j_call: TRBJ2-5

cdr3_nt: TGCGCCAGCAGCCAATACGACAATGAGCAGTTCTTC
cdr3_aa: CASSQYDNEQFF
d_call: -
v_call: TRBV4-1
clone_size: -
j_call: TRBJ2-1

cdr3_nt: TGCGCCAGCAGCCAAGCCATTGTAAACACTGAAGCTTTCTTT
cdr3_aa: CASSQAIVNTEAFF
d_call: -
v_call: TRBV4-1
clone_size: few
j_call: TRBJ1-1

cdr3_nt: TGTGCCAGCGAAAGCGGGGCAGGGGAGCAGTTCTTC
cdr3_aa: CASESGAGEQFF
d_call: TRBD2
v_call: TRBV7-9
clone_size: many
j_call: TRBJ2-1

cdr3_nt: TGTGCCAGCAGCTCTTACAGGTCAGCAGAGCAGTACTTC
cdr3_aa: CASSSYRSAEQYF
d_call: -
v_call: TRBV7-6
clone_size: many
j_call: TRBJ2-7

cdr3_nt: TGTGCCAGCAGGACAGGGGATTTCTATGGCTACACCTTC
cdr3_aa: CASRTGDFYGYTF
d_call: TRBD1
v_call: TRBV2
clone_size: -
j_call: TRBJ1-2

cdr3_nt: TGTGCCAGCAGCTTCCCCTGGACAGCTAACTATGGCTACACCTTC
cdr3_aa: CASSFPWTANYGYTF
d_call: -
v_call: TRBV5-4
clone_size: -
j_call: TRBJ1-2

cdr3_nt: TGTGCCAGCAGCCCCGGGGGCGGGGAATCTGGCTATGGCTACACCTTC
cdr3_aa: CASSPGGGESGYGYTF
d_call: -
v_call: TRBV7-9
clone_size: many
j_call: TRBJ1-2

cdr3_nt: TGTGCCAGCACTCCGGGACTGCAAGAGACCCAGTACTTC
cdr3_aa: CASTPGLQETQYF
d_call: -
v_call: TRBV28
clone_size: many
j_call: TRBJ2-5

cdr3_nt: TGTGCCAGCAGCTGGGAGGGGGGAAGGATGGACGAGCAGTACTTC
cdr3_aa: CASSWEGGRMDEQYF
d_call: -
v_call: TRBV5-4
clone_size: -
j_call: TRBJ2-7

cdr3_nt: TGTGCCAGCAGCTCCCAGGGGCCTTGGCATGATGGCTACACCTTC
cdr3_aa: CASSSQGPWHDGYTF
d_call: -
v_call: TRBV7-1
clone_size: -
j_call: TRBJ1-2

cdr3_nt: TGTGCCAGCAGCTTAAATGCCCCCGGGAGCTACGAGCAGTACTTC
cdr3_aa: CASSLNAPGSYEQYF
d_call: -
v_call: TRBV7-9
clone_size: -
j_call: TRBJ2-7

cdr3_nt: TGCGCCAGCAGTGAGCTTGGGCCGGAGCAGTTCTTC
cdr3_aa: CASSELGPEQFF
d_call: -
v_call: TRBV10-2
clone_size: -
j_call: TRBJ2-1

cdr3_nt: TGTGCCAGCAGTCCAAGGGAGGGGGCGAGGAATGAGCAGTTCTTC
cdr3_aa: CASSPREGARNEQFF
d_call: -
v_call: TRBV12-3/TRBV12-4
clone_size: many
j_call: TRBJ2-1

cdr3_nt: TGTGCCAGCAGCTTACCCCGGGACGACACAGATACGCAGTATTTT
cdr3_aa: CASSLPRDDTDTQYF
d_call: -
v_call: TRBV7-8
clone_size: few
j_call: TRBJ2-3

cdr3_nt: TGTGCCGCTAGGGGCTACTTTGGGAACACTGAAGCTTTCTTT
cdr3_aa: CAARGYFGNTEAFF
d_call: -
v_call: TRBV19
clone_size: -
j_call: TRBJ1-1

cdr3_nt: TGTGCCAGCAGTTACCCAGGGACTAGCGGGAGGAGCTCCTACAATGAGCAGTTCTTC
cdr3_aa: CASSYPGTSGRSSYNEQFF
d_call: TRBD2
v_call: TRBV6-2/TRBV6-3
clone_size: -
j_call: TRBJ2-1

cdr3_nt: TGTGCCAGCAGTTTAGGGCCAGCGGGGGTGGCAGATACGCAGTATTTT
cdr3_aa: CASSLGPAGVADTQYF
d_call: TRBD2
v_call: TRBV12-3/TRBV12-4
clone_size: -
j_call: TRBJ2-3

cdr3_nt: TGTGCCAGCAGTTTAAATGTGGGTACAGTCTATGGCTACACCTTC
cdr3_aa: CASSLNVGTVYGYTF
d_call: -
v_call: TRBV27
clone_size: -
j_call: TRBJ1-2

cdr3_nt: TGTGCCAGCAGTTGGACAGGGGAGGACACAGATACGCAGTATTTT
cdr3_aa: CASSWTGEDTDTQYF
d_call: TRBD1
v_call: TRBV6-5
clone_size: -
j_call: TRBJ2-3

cdr3_nt: TGTGCCAGCACTCAACGGGAGGGATACTATGGCTACACCTTC
cdr3_aa: CASTQREGYYGYTF
d_call: -
v_call: TRBV6-5
clone_size: few
j_call: TRBJ1-2

cdr3_nt: TGTGCCAGTAGTATTGATGCGCCCGGGGAGCTGTTTTTT
cdr3_aa: CASSIDAPGELFF
d_call: -
v_call: TRBV19
clone_size: -
j_call: TRBJ2-2

cdr3_nt: TGTGCCAGCAGCTTAGAGACCAGCGGGGGCCCCCAAGAGACCCAGTACTTC
cdr3_aa: CASSLETSGGPQETQYF
d_call: TRBD2
v_call: TRBV11-1
clone_size: -
j_call: TRBJ2-5

cdr3_nt: TGTGCCAGCGAGGCCGAGGCGAGCTCCTACAATGAGCAGTTCTTC
cdr3_aa: CASEAEASSYNEQFF
d_call: -
v_call: TRBV5-6
clone_size: -
j_call: TRBJ2-1

cdr3_nt: TGTGCCAGCAGCACACCAGGGTTTCGCACCGGGGAGCTGTTTTTT
cdr3_aa: CASSTPGFRTGELFF
d_call: -
v_call: TRBV7-9
clone_size: many
j_call: TRBJ2-2

cdr3_nt: TGCGCCAGCAGCCAAGGGATGGGGGGACTGGGGAATTCACCCCTCCACTTT
cdr3_aa: CASSQGMGGLGNSPLHF
d_call: -
v_call: TRBV4-1
clone_size: -
j_call: TRBJ1-6

cdr3_nt: TGTGCCAGCATAGTGGACAGGGGGCGCAGCACTGAAGCTTTCTTT
cdr3_aa: CASIVDRGRSTEAFF
d_call: TRBD1
v_call: TRBV6-1
clone_size: few
j_call: TRBJ1-1

cdr3_nt: TGTGCCAGCAGTTACTCTATAGCTAACTACGAGCAGTACTTC
cdr3_aa: CASSYSIANYEQYF
d_call: -
v_call: TRBV6-5
clone_size: -
j_call: TRBJ2-7

cdr3_nt: TGTGCCAGCAGTCGGGGGGCGATTGAGCAGTTCTTC
cdr3_aa: CASSRGAIEQFF
d_call: -
v_call: TRBV28
clone_size: few
j_call: TRBJ2-1

cdr3_nt: TGTGCCAGCAGCCACCTGGGGGGGAACAATGAGCAGTTCTTC
cdr3_aa: CASSHLGGNNEQFF
d_call: TRBD2
v_call: TRBV14
clone_size: -
j_call: TRBJ2-1

cdr3_nt: TGTGCCAGCAGTTACATGACAGGGGACTTGAACACTGAAGCTTTCTTT
cdr3_aa: CASSYMTGDLNTEAFF
d_call: TRBD1
v_call: TRBV6-6
clone_size: -
j_call: TRBJ1-1

cdr3_nt: TGTGCCAGCAGCTTAGATTTAATCTCGGGGCGAAGAAATTCACCCCTCCACTTT
cdr3_aa: CASSLDLISGRRNSPLHF
d_call: -
v_call: TRBV7-2
clone_size: many
j_call: TRBJ1-6

cdr3_nt: TGTGCCAGCAGTCCGGGGTCCCCTGGGGCCAACGTCCTGACTTTC
cdr3_aa: CASSPGSPGANVLTF
d_call: -
v_call: TRBV2
clone_size: -
j_call: TRBJ2-6

cdr3_nt: TGTGCCAGCAGCGTGGTCCCAGATACGCAGTATTTT
cdr3_aa: CASSVVPDTQYF
d_call: -
v_call: TRBV9
clone_size: -
j_call: TRBJ2-3

cdr3_nt: TGTGCCAGCTGGGTGGACAGTCAAAGGAATGGCTACACCTTC
cdr3_aa: CASWVDSQRNGYTF
d_call: -
v_call: TRBV7-4
clone_size: -
j_call: TRBJ1-2

cdr3_nt: TGTGCCAGCAGCCCTTACGGACAGGGCTTGAACACTGAAGCTTTCTTT
cdr3_aa: CASSPYGQGLNTEAFF
d_call: TRBD1
v_call: TRBV7-6
clone_size: -
j_call: TRBJ1-1

cdr3_nt: TGTGCCAGCAGATCCGCAGGGAACCACTATGGCTACACCTTC
cdr3_aa: CASRSAGNHYGYTF
d_call: -
v_call: TRBV6-2/TRBV6-3
clone_size: -
j_call: TRBJ1-2

cdr3_nt: TGTGCCAGCAGCAAGGACAGGGGGTTTGGCACAGATACGCAGTATTTT
cdr3_aa: CASSKDRGFGTDTQYF
d_call: TRBD1
v_call: TRBV7-9
clone_size: -
j_call: TRBJ2-3

cdr3_nt: TGTGCCAGCAGCCCGAGGACATATGAAGCTTTCTTT
cdr3_aa: CASSPRTYEAFF
d_call: -
v_call: TRBV7-6
clone_size: few
j_call: TRBJ1-1

cdr3_nt: TGTGCCAGTAGTCACCTTAGAGACGGTTATAATTCACCCCTCCACTTT
cdr3_aa: CASSHLRDGYNSPLHF
d_call: -
v_call: TRBV19
clone_size: -
j_call: TRBJ1-6

cdr3_nt: TGTGCCACCTGCCAGCGACATATCCAAGAGACCCAGTACTTC
cdr3_aa: CATCQRHIQETQYF
d_call: -
v_call: TRBV6-2/TRBV6-3
clone_size: -
j_call: TRBJ2-5

cdr3_nt: TGCAGTGCTAGAGACCTTGTGACTAGCGGCAGCGACGAGCAGTACTTC
cdr3_aa: CSARDLVTSGSDEQYF
d_call: TRBD2
v_call: TRBV20-1
clone_size: -
j_call: TRBJ2-7

cdr3_nt: TGTGCCAGCAGCTTGCCCAGCGCCTACAATGAGCAGTTCTTC
cdr3_aa: CASSLPSAYNEQFF
d_call: -
v_call: TRBV7-8
clone_size: many
j_call: TRBJ2-1

cdr3_nt: TGCGCCAGCAGCTTTCGACAGGGGGAGAGGTCACCCCTCCACTTT
cdr3_aa: CASSFRQGERSPLHF
d_call: TRBD1
v_call: TRBV4-1
clone_size: -
j_call: TRBJ1-6

cdr3_nt: TGTGCCAGTAGTACCCCACGGGCGGGCTTCAATCAGCCCCAGCATTTT
cdr3_aa: CASSTPRAGFNQPQHF
d_call: -
v_call: TRBV19
clone_size: -
j_call: TRBJ1-5

cdr3_nt: TGTGCCAGCAGTAACCCCGGGACAAAACGTGAGACCCAGTACTTC
cdr3_aa: CASSNPGTKRETQYF
d_call: -
v_call: TRBV6-2/TRBV6-3
clone_size: -
j_call: TRBJ2-5

cdr3_nt: TGTGCCAGCAGCCTGCGAAGGGACTTTTTGCCCGGGGAGCTGTTTTTT
cdr3_aa: CASSLRRDFLPGELFF
d_call: -
v_call: TRBV3-1
clone_size: -
j_call: TRBJ2-2

cdr3_nt: TGCAGCTCATACAGGGGGGACACCGGGGAGCTGTTTTTT
cdr3_aa: CSSYRGDTGELFF
d_call: TRBD1
v_call: TRBV29-1
clone_size: -
j_call: TRBJ2-2

cdr3_nt: TGCAGCGTTGCCCTCTTCCGGGACAGGGCTTCACCCCTCCACTTT
cdr3_aa: CSVALFRDRASPLHF
d_call: TRBD1
v_call: TRBV29-1
clone_size: -
j_call: TRBJ1-6

cdr3_nt: TGTGCCAGCAGGGCCGGGACAGGGGAGGGCAATGAGCAGTTATTC
cdr3_aa: CASRAGTGEGNEQLF
d_call: TRBD1
v_call: TRBV6-1
clone_size: -
j_call: TRBJ2-1

cdr3_nt: TGTGCCACCCTACCAGGGTACGAGGACACAGATACGCAGTATTTT
cdr3_aa: CATLPGYEDTDTQYF
d_call: -
v_call: TRBV2
clone_size: -
j_call: TRBJ2-3

cdr3_nt: TGCAGTGCTAGAGCCGGAGGGGGAACAACTGAAGCTTTCTTT
cdr3_aa: CSARAGGGTTEAFF
d_call: -
v_call: TRBV20-1
clone_size: -
j_call: TRBJ1-1

cdr3_nt: TGCAGCGTTTTAAGAAATGAGCAGTTCTTC
cdr3_aa: CSVLRNEQFF
d_call: -
v_call: TRBV29-1
clone_size: few
j_call: TRBJ2-1